The clone carrying this T cell receptor (beta chain) was detected many times. Its antigen is not known. The sample belongs to a study of regulatory T cells in long-lasting Graves disease. Overall study: Freshly diagnosed Graves' patients had used antithyroid drugs for under 3 months.

Indicated time point: newly diagnosed GD, antithyroid drugs for less than 3 months. With RNA extracted from PBMCs as input, the TCR library was made. Graves' disease diagnosis relied on American Thyroid Association guidelines. Study results and limitations: Peripheral blood was the sole material, not thyroid tissue. Persistent disease was characterized by preferential usage of TRBV28, TRBJ1-2 and TRBJ2-5.

Arm-PCR of CDR3 regions and iRepertoire HTBI primers were used to build TCR beta libraries. TCRdb analysed the multiplex PCR reads with MiXCR anew, one entry per CDR3 protein. Of around 250,000 distinct CDR3 sequences in the sample, just over 20% are singletons; the top ten hold about 15%. Germline V gene sequence: CDR1 SNHLY, CDR2 FYNNEI. This CDR3 is 14 amino acids long. With 4 bases clipped from V and 6 bases from J, the junction kept 3 bases outside the gene matches. This sequence was found in a female donor with Graves disease. The chain employs TRBV2 and TRBJ1-4; TRBD1 agrees at 9 bases. This specimen was peripheral blood mononuclear cells (PBMCs), taken at new diagnosis, from a patient treated with antithyroid drugs. The CDR3 nucleotides are TGTGCCAGCAGTGGGTGGGACAGGGATGAAAAACTGTTTTTT. Its translation: CASSGWDRDEKLFF.